This entry lists 15 T cell receptor beta chains sequenced from one sample in a study of metastatic and nonmetastatic thyroid tumors. None of the patients had undergone any treatment ahead of thyroid surgery. MiXCR reprocessed the PCR reads for TCRdb. Seen here are 37,000 or so clones, about 17% observed once, and the top ten hold around 3.9%. Sequenced material: blood. These receptors all stem from a female donor with papillary thyroid cancer or a benign thyroid nodule (not recorded which). Some clones in this sample may be carry-over from other donors' samples.

This clone was seen only a few times. A read error may explain this, as a much larger clone is one base away. V and J are TRBV29-1 and TRBJ2-3; TRBD2 agrees at 11 bases. Trimming at V came to 5 bases and at J to 3 bases, leaving 7 bases not matched to a gene. CDR3 length: 15 amino acids. In germline, CDR1 is SQVTM, CDR2 ANQGSEA. The CDR3 DNA reads as TGCAGCGTTTATAGGGTAGCGGGAGGGACAGATACGCAGTATTTT. Protein: CSVYRVAGGTDTQYF.

This clone occurred many times. The genes are TRBV7-9 and TRBJ1-1; D remains ambiguous. Germline V gene lookup returns CDR1 SEHNR and CDR2 FQNEAQ (reference sequence). Trimming shortened V by 5 bases and J by 3 bases, and 10 bases separated the two germline ends. The CDR3 runs 13 residues. The chain's CDR3 is CASSQPRDTEAFF. Here the CDR3 DNA reads TGTGCCAGCAGCCAACCTAGGGACACTGAAGCTTTCTTT.

This clone was counted at least ten times. The rearrangement uses TRBV5-6 and TRBJ2-1; 8 bases line up with TRBD2. Germline CDR1 SGHDT, CDR2 YYEEEE. The CDR3 runs to 17 residues. With V trimmed by 9 bases and J by 4 bases, 18 bases remained unmatched. The CDR3 here is CATQIRGEAGVYNEQFF. Here the CDR3 DNA reads TGTGCCACCCAGATTAGGGGAGAAGCGGGAGTGTACAATGAGCAGTTCTTC.

This clone was seen only once. CDR3 coding DNA: TGTGCCAGCAGCTTATTTCGGGGGTTTTTCTACAATGAGCAGTTCTTC. Its protein product is CASSLFRGFFYNEQFF. The V and J genes are TRBV11-2 and TRBJ2-1; maybe TRBD2 (6 bases). This CDR3 comprises 16 residues. Trimming cost V 2 bases and J 3 bases, with 14 bases left between them. Germline V gives CDR1 SGHAT, CDR2 FQNNGV.

At least ten counts were recorded for this clone. The CDR3 region is CATSDLKRGRETQYF. The CDR3 DNA reads TGTGCCACCAGTGATTTAAAGAGGGGGAGGGAGACCCAGTACTTC. The V gene is TRBV24-1, the J gene TRBJ2-5; D possibly uses TRBD1 or TRBD2 (6 bases each). The germline V gene encodes CDR1 KGHDR and CDR2 SFDVKD. The CDR3 loop spans 15 amino acids. With 1 base removed from V and 5 bases from J, the gap between germline ends came to 13 bases.

V usage is TRBV7-2 and J usage is TRBJ2-1; unclear D gene. V dropped 0 bases and J dropped 8 bases, with 5 bases sitting between them. The CDR3 has 12 amino acids. CDR1 is SGHTA and CDR2 is FQGNSA in the germline V gene. In DNA, the CDR3 is TGTGCCAGCAGCTTAGCCATGGATGAGCAGTTCTTC. As protein: CASSLAMDEQFF.

This clone has at least ten counts. The chain employs TRBV19 and TRBJ1-4; tentatively, D is TRBD1 (5 bases). In germline, CDR1 is LNHDA, CDR2 SQIVND (reference sequence). Trimming took 6 bases from V and 16 from J, leaving 27 bases between them. The CDR3 loop spans 15 amino acids. In DNA form, the CDR3 reads TGTGCCAGTAGCGACCCGACAGAAAACTATGAAAAGACGTTTTTT. It translates to CASSDPTENYEKTFF. The full variable domain, rest sourced from reference TRBV19 and TRBJ1-4, is DGGITQSPKYLFRKEGQNVTLSCEQNLNHDAMYWYRQDPGQGLRLIYYSQIVNDFQKGDIAEGYSVSREKKESFPLTVTSAQKNPTAFYLCASSDPTENYEKTFFGSGTQLSVL.

This clone was observed many times. The chain is built from TRBV28 and TRBJ1-2; TRBD1 matches at 12 bases. The CDR3 totals 15 residues. V dropped 7 bases and J dropped 4; count of bases not matched to a gene: 7. Germline V lookup: CDR1 MDHEN, CDR2 SYDVKM. The CDR3 region has the DNA TGTGCCAGCACCTCCGGGACAGGGGGCATCTATGGCTACACCTTC. This codes for CASTSGTGGIYGYTF.

This clone was picked up a small number of times. Given the absence of the conserved phenylalanine or tryptophan at the CDR3 end, a read error is likely. This sequence joins TRBV28 and TRBJ1-3; TRBD1 aligns across 9 bases. CDR1 is MDHEN and CDR2 is SYDVKM in the germline V gene. The CDR3 is made up of 14 amino acids. V was clipped by 5 bases and J by 2 bases; unmatched bases: 1. DNA for the CDR3: TGTGCCAGCAGTCGACAGGGGGCTGGAAACACCATATATCTT. This translates into CASSRQGAGNTIYL.

This clone was observed many times. The J gene is TRBJ2-4, the V gene TRBV3-1; 9 bases line up with TRBD2. The V gene end was trimmed by 1 base and the J gene end by 6 bases; junction bases not matched to a gene: 4. CDR3 length equals 15 residues. The germline V gene encodes CDR1 LGHDT and CDR2 YNNKEL (reference sequence). The CDR3 loop reads CASSQGLAGLNIQYF. The CDR3 DNA follows: TGTGCCAGCAGCCAAGGGCTAGCGGGGTTAAACATTCAGTACTTC.

This clone was seen at least ten times. This sequence joins TRBV13 and TRBJ2-7; 9 bases are shared with TRBD2. The CDR3 sequence is 14 residues long. Germline V gene data show CDR1 as PRHDT and CDR2 as FYEKMQ (reference sequence). V dropped 0 bases and J dropped 7; count of bases not matched to a gene: 4. The CDR3 is CASSLGKLAGEQYF. The CDR3 region has the DNA TGTGCCAGCAGCTTAGGGAAGCTAGCGGGGGAGCAGTACTTC.

This clone occurred many times. The chain links TRBV2 to TRBJ2-3; 8 bases agree with TRBD1. Per the germline V gene, CDR1 is SNHLY and CDR2 is FYNNEI. V lost 7 bases, J lost 3 bases, and 6 bases stayed unmatched. CDR3 size: 14 residues. This CDR3 reads CASTWTGKTDTQYF. CDR3 bases: TGTGCCAGCACCTGGACAGGGAAAACAGATACGCAGTATTTT.

This chain joins TRBV6-2 or TRBV6-3 and TRBJ2-2; 13 nucleotides align to TRBD2. The junction had 4 bases not matched to a gene; V was cut back by 2 bases and J by 4 bases. The germline CDR1 and CDR2 sequences are MNHEY and SVGEGT. CDR3 length: 17 residues. CDR3: CASSYTSGRAGTGELFF. CDR3 DNA: TGTGCCAGCAGTTACACTAGCGGGAGGGCGGGCACCGGGGAGCTGTTTTTT.

This clone was seen repeatedly, ten times or more. V gene TRBV4-1 combines with J gene TRBJ2-1; 12 bases agree with TRBD2. V lost 2 bases, J lost 0 bases, and 11 bases stayed unmatched. CDR3 length: 20 residues. CDR1 is MGHRA and CDR2 is YSYEKL in the germline V gene. The CDR3 nucleotides read TGCGCCAGCAGCCAACGAACCGGGACTAGCGGGCGGAGCTCCTACAATGAGCAGTTCTTC. This translates into CASSQRTGTSGRSSYNEQFF.

This clone was picked up many times. This chain uses TRBV12-3 or TRBV12-4 with TRBJ2-7; TRBD1 or TRBD2 may be the D gene (7 bases each). V lost 1 base and J 2 bases, leaving 12 bases between the germline ends. The CDR3 totals 15 residues. The DNA of the CDR3 is TGTGCCAGCAGTTTAGAGGCAGGGGGGGCCTACGAGCAGTACTTC. Translation: CASSLEAGGAYEQYF.